This T cell receptor beta chain stems from a study of PD-L1 blockade in urothelial cancer (dated by TCRdb to about 2017). Study-level background: Every patient began therapy in the mid-2010s and was given atezolizumab 1,200 mg intravenously every 3 weeks. About 90% of the roughly 30 patients were identified as males with urothelial cancer of bladder origin, and a prior smoking history was reported by 18 of 29 patients. Blood samples were analyzed at 3 weeks after treatment start (second dose) and at 6 weeks after treatment start. Durable clinical benefit was achieved by nine patients and was not achieved by 20 patients. Blood samples gave a median of about 150,000 T cells and approximately 80,000 unique TCRs, with a median clonality of approximately 0.078. In the same patients who had TCR sequencing, pretreatment tumors also underwent whole exome sequencing and RNA sequencing. Twenty-nine patients had pretreatment blood TCR-seq, around 25 had at least one posttreatment blood collection, and around 25 had tumor TCR-seq. An ECOG performance status of 0 or 1 was recorded for the patients, and 0 to 3 prior chemotherapy regimens had been received by the patients. Pretreatment tumor samples, along with matched peripheral blood collected serially before and after atezolizumab treatment, underwent TCR sequencing. Progression-free survival longer than 6 months counted as durable clinical benefit, and TCR features were additionally tested against both progression-free and overall survival. An exploratory multi-omic analysis was conducted of the somatic, immune and clinical correlates of response to PD-L1 blockade with atezolizumab in urothelial cancer. General study outcomes and caveats: Greater expansion of tumor-associated TCR clones in peripheral blood 3 weeks after the start of treatment was observed in patients with durable benefit (n of about 20, p = 0.022). Because the sample size was small (n ≈ 30) and many exploratory analyses were performed, the results are intended to be hypothesis-generating. A pretreatment peripheral blood TCR clonality below the median was linked to improved progression-free and overall survival.

Each PCR received spiked-in synthetic TCR analog templates so that absolute template abundance could be estimated from read counts. The immunoSEQ assay was used to amplify TCRbeta CDR3 regions from genomic DNA with bias-controlled V and J gene primers. Sequencing of rearranged TCRbeta segments was done at approximately 20X coverage. The original methods were these. Clustering was used to correct sequencing errors, and CDR3s were annotated against IMGT to assign V, D and J genes. Only productive TCRbeta rearrangements were used in downstream analyses, excluding out-of-frame or stop-codon sequences. Clonality was computed as one minus Shannon entropy normalized by the log of the number of unique productive sequences. Clones differing between time points or between blood and tumor were identified by Fisher's exact test with Benjamini-Hochberg correction at adjusted p below 0.01. Imported from immuneACCESS, the table was reduced by TCRdb to in-frame sequences with V and J called. These copies leave out some clones; in studies compared against another copy, an unresolved V gene accounts for under half, and the cause of the remainder is not known. Clone size and V and J calls were adopted from that table, with D and trimming inferred from the DNA. This sample has tens of thousands of clones in its table, and 82% of those were observed once. About 4% of the sample comes from the top ten.

Notes on this clone: No antigen is known for it. Base quality data are lacking; no much larger clone is found one base away.

Clipping removes 6 bases from V and 6 bases from J, with 6 as the unmatched junction base count. Taken from cysteine to phenylalanine, the CDR3 has 15 residues. The retained sequence is limited to the CDR3, 45 bases, with the frame set at the first base. CDR1 and CDR2, per the germline V gene, are SNHLY and FYNNEI. The cohort comprised more than 25 patients with locally advanced or metastatic urothelial carcinoma treated at Memorial Sloan Kettering on a trial protocol. Peripheral blood mononuclear cells were collected pretreatment and during treatment, at between 1 and 8 total time points per patient. The Qiagen DNeasy Blood extraction kit was used to purify genomic DNA from total PBMCs and tumor samples. PBMCs were collected pretreatment and during treatment, and were isolated and stored as previously described.

This specimen was PBMCs, taken around atezolizumab (anti-PD-L1) treatment. This clonotype was sampled from a man between 65 and 80 years old with urothelial cancer. The chain uses TRBV2 and TRBJ2-1; 12 bases in the middle match TRBD2. The DNA reads TGTGCCAGCAGCCCGACTAGCGGGGGAGTCAATGAGCAGTTCTTC. It is translated as CASSPTSGGVNEQFF.